Listed here are 15 T cell receptor beta chains from one sample, sequenced in a study of post-analysis software for immune sequencing data. Findings of the study overall: Five TRBV segments, including TRBV5-6, TRBV5-1 and TRBV20-1, were more frequent in patients than controls.

These receptors' antigens are unknown. Each TCR beta cDNA library carried unique molecular identifiers. A single record per CDR3 protein comes from TCRdb applying MiXCR to the PCR reads. This table holds approximately 250,000 distinct CDR3 sequences, 36% found once. The sample was blood. These TCRs come from a girl aged 10-17 years with multiple sclerosis.

This clonotype was counted only a few times. The rearrangement links TRBV10-3 to TRBJ2-1; 7 bases align to TRBD2. Per the germline V gene, CDR1 is ENHRY and CDR2 is SYGVKD. The CDR3 has 16 amino acids. J lost 4 bases, V lost 1 base, and 7 bases had no gene match. Here the CDR3 reads CAISEWLAVTYNEQFF. The DNA for the CDR3 is TGTGCCATCAGTGAGTGGCTAGCGGTAACTTACAATGAGCAGTTCTTC.

Remarks on this clonotype: This may stem from a read error, because a much larger clone lies one nucleotide away. V usage is TRBV13 and J usage is TRBJ2-5; D is undetermined. The CDR3 length is 12 residues. CDR1 PRHDT and CDR2 FYEKMQ come from the germline V gene (reference sequence). Trimming removed 5 bases at V and 11 bases at J, with 15 bases between. This chain's CDR3 is CASSGLDGEQYF. Written as DNA, the CDR3 is TGTGCCAGCAGCGGGCTGGATGGTGAGCAGTACTTC.

The chain carries TRBV9 and TRBJ2-1; the D is unclear. Germline V gene data show CDR1 as SGDLS and CDR2 as YYNGEE. There are 15 residues in the CDR3. V lost 0 bases and J 4 bases, leaving 11 bases between the germline ends. CDR3 bases: TGTGCCAGCAGCGTAGTCGGGTCTCGGTACAATGAGCAGTTCTTC. It is translated as CASSVVGSRYNEQFF.

This clonotype was observed a few times. The V gene is TRBV7-2, the J gene TRBJ1-1; TRBD1 matches at 8 bases. V shed 5 bases, J shed 7 bases, and the junction held 15 bases outside the gene matches. The CDR3 length is 16 residues. CDR1 and CDR2 (germline): SGHTA, FQGNSA. The CDR3 reads CASSRKINQGAVEAFF. DNA for the CDR3: TGTGCCAGCAGCCGAAAGATTAATCAGGGGGCAGTTGAAGCTTTCTTT.

The V and J genes are TRBV2 and TRBJ2-7; TRBD1 is a possible D gene (6 bases). V lost 6 bases, J lost 3 bases, and 12 bases lay in between. CDR1 and CDR2 (germline): SNHLY, FYNNEI. This CDR3 spans 13 amino acids. Written as DNA, the CDR3 is TGTGCCAGCAGGGCCACAGGGTTCTACGAGCAGTACTTC. It is translated as CASRATGFYEQYF.

The gene calls are TRBV29-1 and TRBJ2-3, with 7 nucleotides matching TRBD2. V was clipped by 2 bases and J by 2 bases; unmatched bases: 1. This CDR3 is 13 amino acids long. Germline V CDR1 and CDR2: SQVTM, ANQGSEA. The CDR3 loop reads CSVERDYTDTQYF. The CDR3 DNA is TGCAGCGTTGAACGGGACTACACAGATACGCAGTATTTT.

A word on this clonotype: A much larger clone lies a single base off, so this may be a read error. The chain combines TRBV5-1 with TRBJ2-3; 9 bases match TRBD1. V was pared by 4 bases and J by 6 bases, with 6 bases of the junction left unmatched. The CDR3 sequence is 14 residues long. Germline assignment: CDR1 SGHRS and CDR2 YFSETQ. The DNA of the CDR3 is TGCGCCAGCAGCCGGACGACAGGGGGGGATACGCAGTATTTT. Translated: CASSRTTGGDTQYF.

This clonotype was recorded at least ten times. This chain uses TRBV5-1 with TRBJ2-3; the D gene is possibly TRBD2 (6 bases). The germline V gene has CDR1 SGHRS and CDR2 YFSETQ. The V gene lost 0 bases and the J gene lost 0 bases, with 14 bases spanning the gap. This CDR3 comprises 17 residues. The CDR3 is CASSLGPGSGSTDTQYF. The CDR3 region has the DNA TGCGCCAGCAGCTTGGGCCCGGGGAGCGGGAGCACAGATACGCAGTATTTT.

V is TRBV20-1 and J is TRBJ2-6, with D possibly called TRBD1 or TRBD2 (5 bases each). CDR1 is DFQATT and CDR2 is SNEGSKA in the germline V gene (reference sequence). The V gene lost 6 bases and the J gene lost 0 bases, with 9 bases spanning the gap. The CDR3 has 14 residues. CDR3 in amino acids: CSARDRSGANVLTF. As DNA, the CDR3 is TGCAGTGCCAGGGACCGCTCTGGGGCCAACGTCCTGACTTTC.

This clonotype was observed many times. V gene TRBV29-1 combines with J gene TRBJ2-1; TRBD2 matches 10 bases. The germline V gene has CDR1 SQVTM and CDR2 ANQGSEA. CDR3 length: 16 amino acids. J lost 4 bases, V lost 4 bases, and 10 bases had no gene match. Here the CDR3 DNA reads TGCAGCGTTGCACTAGCGGGAACCTCCCCTTACAATGAGCAGTTCTTC. Protein sequence: CSVALAGTSPYNEQFF.

This clonotype was recorded at least ten times. This sequence joins TRBV11-2 and TRBJ2-3; D perhaps matches TRBD2 (7 bases). V lost 5 bases and J 1 base, leaving 16 bases between the germline ends. The germline V gene has CDR1 SGHAT and CDR2 FQNNGV. The CDR3 runs to 16 residues. The CDR3 DNA sequence: TGTGCCAGCAGCGTTCCGCGAGGGGGGGGCACAGATACGCAGTATTTT. This codes for CASSVPRGGGTDTQYF.

This clonotype has ten or more counts. This chain uses TRBV20-1 with TRBJ1-2; D is ambiguous. The V gene lost 6 bases and the J gene lost 3 bases, with 20 bases spanning the gap. The CDR3 covers 15 residues. CDR1 is DFQATT and CDR2 is SNEGSKA in the germline V gene (reference sequence). The CDR3 region has the DNA TGCAGTGCCCTAAACCCAAACGACGTATACTATGGCTACACCTTC. It translates to CSALNPNDVYYGYTF.

This clonotype has a count of ten or more. This sequence joins TRBV4-1 and TRBJ1-1; 8 bases agree with TRBD1. The germline V gene has CDR1 MGHRA and CDR2 YSYEKL. V gave up 0 bases and J gave up 2 bases; unmatched junction bases: 8. The CDR3 extends over 17 amino acids. For the CDR3, the DNA is TGCGCCAGCAGCCAAGAAGGGCAGGGGGCGCGAAACACTGAAGCTTTCTTT. It specifies CASSQEGQGARNTEAFF.

In its sample, this clonotype was seen a few times. The rearrangement joins TRBV7-2 to TRBJ1-5; tentatively, D is TRBD1 (5 bases). Looked up from germline, CDR1 is SGHTA and CDR2 is FQGNSA. The V end lost 1 base, the J end lost 2 bases, and 9 bases lay between the germline ends. The CDR3 contains 15 residues. The CDR3 spells CASSLGRDRNQPQHF. CDR3 bases: TGTGCCAGCAGCTTAGGCAGGGATCGCAATCAGCCCCAGCATTTT. The entire variable domain, with the rest obtained from reference TRBV7-2 and TRBJ1-5, is as follows: GAGVSQSPSNKVTEKGKDVELRCDPISGHTALYWYRQSLGQGLEFLIYFQGNSAPDKSGLPSDRFSAERTGGSVSTLTIQRTQQEDSAVYLCASSLGRDRNQPQHFGDGTRLSIL.

CDR3 region: CASSPPSGTETQYF. DNA of the CDR3: TGTGCCAGCTCACCACCATCTGGGACGGAGACCCAGTACTTC. The chain employs TRBV18 and TRBJ2-5, with D perhaps being TRBD1 or TRBD2 (5 bases each). Per germline, CDR1 KGHSH and CDR2 LQKENI. The CDR3 extends over 14 amino acids. V was clipped by 0 bases and J by 5 bases, with 10 bases between them.